This TCR beta chain was identified during a study of T cell repertoires in cytomegalovirus infection. Study context: An indication of both CMV infection and matching HLA type came from public TCR beta signatures. Overall study findings and caveats: Summed frequency of shared TCR beta families picked out CMV carriers who also had the relevant HLA.

There are a few counts of this clonotype. The target antigen is unknown. Germline values: CDR1 LNHDA, CDR2 SQIVND (reference sequence). This CDR3 has 14 residues. Between the trimmed V and J ends, which lost 0 bases and 5 bases, there was a span of 10 bases. TCRdb reprocessed the reads via MiXCR and lists one record per CDR3 protein. The sample contains about 890,000 distinct CDR3 sequences, roughly 30% of which appear only once. The rearrangement joins TRBV19 to TRBJ1-1; D unresolved. The receptor was isolated from a human donor in good health (CMV status not recorded). Some clones in this sample may be carry-over from other donors' samples. Sequenced here: cultured CD8+ T cells from PBMCs, sampled from culture after CMV antigen stimulation. In nucleotides, the CDR3 is TGTGCCAGTAGTATAGACGAGGGCTGGACTGAAGCTTTCTTT. This translates into CASSIDEGWTEAFF.